The clone carrying this T cell receptor beta chain was detected many times. Its antigen is undetermined. In TCRdb, the RT-PCR reads were re-called with MiXCR into one record per CDR3 protein. The repertoire holds about 520,000 distinct CDR3 sequences, with around 7.7% as singletons. The data were obtained in a study of response to subunit inactivated influenza vaccine. The germline V and J ends were trimmed by 1 base and 2 bases, with 9 bases remaining between them. The germline gives CDR1 SGHTA, CDR2 FQGNSA. The CDR3 contains 14 residues. Study-level findings and limits: Authors suggested seasonal influenza vaccinations each recruit few new T cells.

The starting material was PBMCs from blood, obtained less than 30 months after vaccination. The rearrangement links TRBV7-2 to TRBJ2-7; tentatively, D is TRBD1 or TRBD2 (6 bases each). The TCR sequence derives from a man aged 45-69 years who received an inactivated influenza vaccine. CDR3 sequence: CASSLEGGPYEQYF. CDR3 DNA sequence: TGTGCCAGCAGCTTAGAAGGGGGGCCCTACGAGCAGTACTTC.